Following are 20 T cell receptor beta chains from one sample sequenced in a study of T cell responses to AZD1222 COVID-19 vaccine. The assay was immunoSEQ multiplex PCR, and TCRdb's table has in-frame clones only and misses some. The sample carries roughly 160,000 clones, around 92% recorded once. The sample here was peripheral blood, taken on day 0 of MenACWY control vaccination. These TCRs come from an adult in good health.

The chain has TRBV9 and TRBJ1-4; weak D call: TRBD1 (5 bases). CDR3 length: 15 residues. V was pared by 0 bases and J by 0 bases, with 6 bases between. Per the germline V gene, CDR1 is SGDLS and CDR2 is YYNGEE. The CDR3 DNA is TGTGCCAGCAGCGTAGGGGGGGCAACTAATGAAAAACTGTTTTTT. Its protein product is CASSVGGATNEKLFF.

The chain recombines TRBV27 with TRBJ2-3; D may be TRBD2 (5 bases). This CDR3 region has 16 residues. CDR1 and CDR2 from the germline V gene are MNHEY and SMNVEV (reference sequence). V gave up 2 bases and J gave up 0 bases, with 12 bases separating them. The CDR3 reads CASSLRAGLSTDTQYF. The DNA of the CDR3 is TGTGCCAGCAGTTTAAGGGCGGGCCTCAGCACAGATACGCAGTATTTT.

This chain joins TRBV6-1 and TRBJ1-2, with 10 bases lining up with TRBD1. The germline V gene encodes CDR1 MNHNS and CDR2 SASEGT. This CDR3 region has 15 residues. The J segment lost 4 bases and the V segment lost 3 bases, leaving 5 bases of the junction unmatched. The CDR3 bases are TGTGCCAGCAGTGAGGGACAGGGGAGGATCTATGGCTACACCTTC. Its protein is CASSEGQGRIYGYTF.

The chain combines TRBV30 with TRBJ1-4; D unclear. The CDR3 consists of 14 residues. Germline assignment: CDR1 GTSNPN and CDR2 SVGIG (reference sequence). Deletions cut 3 bases from V and 0 bases from J, with 8 bases between. CDR3 DNA sequence: TGTGCCTGGAGAGGATTTGCAACTAATGAAAAACTGTTTTTT. Protein product: CAWRGFATNEKLFF.

This clone was counted a single time. The chain recombines TRBV10-3 with TRBJ2-3; 12 nucleotides agree with TRBD2. The CDR3 spans 15 residues. The germline V gene has CDR1 ENHRY and CDR2 SYGVKD. The junction had 4 bases not matched to a gene; V was cut back by 5 bases and J by 4 bases. CDR3 amino acids: CAISPTSGRADTQYF. DNA for the CDR3: TGTGCCATCAGTCCGACTAGCGGGAGAGCAGATACGCAGTATTTT.

This chain connects TRBV10-3 to TRBJ2-5; D may be TRBD1 (7 bases). With 6 bases removed from V and 10 bases from J, the gap between germline ends came to 15 bases. This CDR3 has 12 amino acids. CDR1 ENHRY and CDR2 SYGVKD come from the germline V gene. The CDR3 nucleotides read TGTGCCATCAGAGACAGGGAGGCAATCCAGTACTTC. Translation gives CAIRDREAIQYF.

The chain joins TRBV5-6 to TRBJ1-2, with a tentative D call TRBD1 (6 bases). Looked up from germline, CDR1 is SGHDT and CDR2 is YYEEEE. V was pared by 4 bases and J by 4 bases, with 11 bases between. The CDR3 is 13 amino acids. Written as DNA, the CDR3 is TGTGCCAGCAGCCCCCAGGGGATCTATGGCTACACCTTC. Its protein product is CASSPQGIYGYTF.

The DNA of the CDR3 is TGTGCCAGCGTCGGGTACGGCACTGAAGCTTTCTTT. Protein sequence: CASVGYGTEAFF. V and J are TRBV7-2 and TRBJ1-1; no clear D. Germline CDR1 reads SGHTA; CDR2 reads FQGNSA. The CDR3 sequence is 12 residues long. Trimming shortened V by 8 bases and J by 4 bases, and 11 bases separated the two germline ends.

The chain has TRBV3-1 (or the pseudogene TRBV3-2) and TRBJ2-6, with D uncertain. The V gene's germline CDR1 is LGHDT and CDR2 YNNKEL (reference sequence). Deletions cut 5 bases from V and 0 bases from J, with 11 bases between. This CDR3 contains 16 residues. The CDR3 sequence is CASSSIGDSGANVLTF. The CDR3 DNA reads TGTGCCAGCAGCTCCATCGGAGACTCTGGGGCCAACGTCCTGACTTTC.

V and J are TRBV27 and TRBJ2-5, with no clear D. The length of the CDR3 is 14 residues. CDR1 and CDR2 (germline): MNHEY, SMNVEV (reference sequence). The V gene lost 2 bases and the J gene lost 1 base, with 8 bases spanning the gap. The CDR3: CASSLKGRQETQYF. The CDR3 DNA reads TGTGCCAGCAGTTTAAAGGGTCGCCAAGAGACCCAGTACTTC.

In nucleotides, the CDR3 is TGTGCCACCTCCGACAGGGAGTATGGCTACACCTTC. It codes for CATSDREYGYTF. The chain joins TRBV11-2 to TRBJ1-2, with 7 bases matching TRBD1. J was trimmed by 5 bases and V by 10 bases; bases with no gene match: 7. This CDR3 spans 12 amino acids. Germline CDR1 SGHAT, CDR2 FQNNGV.

The chain links TRBV27 to TRBJ2-3; D unclear. CDR3 length equals 15 residues. Looked up from germline, CDR1 is MNHEY and CDR2 is SMNVEV (reference sequence). Trimming cost V 4 bases and J 2 bases, with 13 bases left between them. The CDR3 here is CASSSLRKATDTQYF. In nucleotides, the CDR3 is TGTGCCAGCAGTTCCCTGAGGAAGGCCACAGATACGCAGTATTTT.

The J gene is TRBJ2-1, the V gene TRBV10-1, with TRBD2 identical over 11 bases. The CDR3 loop spans 15 amino acids. Germline CDR1 reads WNHNN; CDR2 reads SYGVQD (reference sequence). V lost 7 bases to trimming and J lost 7 bases; unmatched junction nucleotides: 9. The CDR3, as DNA: TGCGCCAGCACCCCCGGGACTAGCGGCTGGAATGAGCAGTTCTTC. This translates into CASTPGTSGWNEQFF.

The chain combines TRBV5-4 with TRBJ2-1; either TRBD1 or TRBD2 may fit D (6 bases each). This CDR3 is 13 amino acids long. In germline, CDR1 is SGHNT, CDR2 YYREEE (reference sequence). Deletions cut 4 bases from V and 9 bases from J, with 14 bases between. The CDR3 bases are TGTGCCAGCAGCCTGATAGGGGGGAGTGAGCAGTTCTTC. Translated: CASSLIGGSEQFF.

V gene TRBV30 combines with J gene TRBJ2-7, with D possibly being TRBD2 (6 bases). CDR1 GTSNPN and CDR2 SVGIG come from the germline V gene (reference sequence). The CDR3 has 11 amino acids. Trimming pared 3 bases from V and 7 bases from J, leaving 10 bases between. The CDR3 bases are TGTGCCTGGAGGGGGAGGTATGAGCAGTACTTC. Its translation is CAWRGRYEQYF.

The gene calls are TRBV7-2 and TRBJ1-4, with 7 bases fitting TRBD1. CDR1 is SGHTA, CDR2 FQGNSA, per germline. This CDR3 is built from 15 residues. V lost 4 bases and J lost 5; bases outside the gene matches: 7. The CDR3 sequence: CASSSSEGANEKLFF. The CDR3 DNA reads TGTGCCAGCAGCTCCTCCGAGGGGGCGAATGAAAAACTGTTTTTT.

The CDR3 here is CASSYSLTVYNSPLHF. DNA for the CDR3: TGTGCCAGCAGTTACTCCCTGACGGTTTATAATTCACCCCTCCACTTT. This chain uses TRBV6-6 with TRBJ1-6, with no clear D. The CDR3 spans 16 residues. CDR1 and CDR2 from the germline V gene are MNHNY and SVGAGI (reference sequence). V was cut by 0 bases and J by 4 bases, with 10 bases left in between.

The chain is built from TRBV7-8 and TRBJ1-4, with D possibly matching TRBD1 (5 bases). CDR1 and CDR2 (germline): SGHVS, FQNEAQ. V lost 4 bases to trimming and J lost 8 bases, with 17 bases between them. This CDR3 spans 15 amino acids. Written as DNA, the CDR3 is TGTGCCAGCAGCTCTTTTGACAGCGGAGCCGAAAAACTGTTTTTT. This codes for CASSSFDSGAEKLFF.

CDR3 coding DNA: TGTGCCAGCAGCATTGGGGGGTCGCAGCCCCAGCATTTT. Its translation is CASSIGGSQPQHF. The V and J genes are TRBV12-3 or TRBV12-4 and TRBJ1-5; D is perhaps TRBD1 (5 bases). Trimming left V 6 bases short and J 7 bases short, with 13 bases between. CDR3 length equals 13 residues.

V and J are TRBV19 and TRBJ2-2; D is unresolved. V gave up 11 bases and J gave up 0 bases, with 22 bases separating them. The germline gives CDR1 LNHDA, CDR2 SQIVND (reference sequence). This CDR3 has 17 amino acids. CDR3 DNA sequence: TGTGCCTCAAAAGACCCGTCGGTAGGAGCGAACACCGGGGAGCTGTTTTTT. Protein: CASKDPSVGANTGELFF.